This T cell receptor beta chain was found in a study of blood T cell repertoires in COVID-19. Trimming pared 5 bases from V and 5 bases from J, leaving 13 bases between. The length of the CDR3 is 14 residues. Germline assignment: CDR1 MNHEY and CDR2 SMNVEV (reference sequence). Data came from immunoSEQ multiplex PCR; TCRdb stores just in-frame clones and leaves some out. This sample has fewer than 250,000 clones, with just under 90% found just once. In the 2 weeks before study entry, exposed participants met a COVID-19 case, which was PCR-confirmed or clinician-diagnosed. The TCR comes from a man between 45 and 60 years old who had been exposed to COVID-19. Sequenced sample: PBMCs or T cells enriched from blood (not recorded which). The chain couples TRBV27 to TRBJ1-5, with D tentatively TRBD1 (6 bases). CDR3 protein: CASSPDSRHQPQHF. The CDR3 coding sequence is TGTGCCAGCAGTCCGGACAGTCGGCATCAGCCCCAGCATTTT.